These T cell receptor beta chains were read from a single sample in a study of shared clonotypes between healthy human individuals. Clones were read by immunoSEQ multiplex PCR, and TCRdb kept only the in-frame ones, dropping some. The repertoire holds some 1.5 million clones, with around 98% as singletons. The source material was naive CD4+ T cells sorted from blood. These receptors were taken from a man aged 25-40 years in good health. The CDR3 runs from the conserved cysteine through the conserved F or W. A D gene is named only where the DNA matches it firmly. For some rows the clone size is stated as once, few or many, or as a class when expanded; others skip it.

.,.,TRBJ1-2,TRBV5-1,CASSLAAGVLGYTF
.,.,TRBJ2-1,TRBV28,CASSLAGPRHNEQFF
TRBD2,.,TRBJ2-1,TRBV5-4,CASSLAGSLAGGSEQFF
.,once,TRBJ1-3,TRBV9,CASSLEGRSGNTIYF
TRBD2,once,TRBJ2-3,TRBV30,CAWSHRLAGDTQYF
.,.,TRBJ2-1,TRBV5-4,CASSLGRRNEQFF
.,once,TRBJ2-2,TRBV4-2,CASSQAVGGAVTGELFF
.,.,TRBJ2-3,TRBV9,CASSVALGQTDTQYF
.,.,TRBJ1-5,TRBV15,CATSREGRGLNQPQHF
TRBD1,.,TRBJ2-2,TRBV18,CASSLGTVPLGELFF
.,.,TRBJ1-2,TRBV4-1,CASSLSVRNYGYTF
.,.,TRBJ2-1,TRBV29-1,CSVAPVGEQFF
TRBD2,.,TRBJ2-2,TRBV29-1,CSATSGSVYGELFF
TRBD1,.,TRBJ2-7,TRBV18,CASSPTPGQGSHEQYF
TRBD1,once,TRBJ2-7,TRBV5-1,CASSLTTQGGQGSYEQYF
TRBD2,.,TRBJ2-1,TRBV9,CASSVGTGGSRHNEQFF
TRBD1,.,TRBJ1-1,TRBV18,CASSIRTGESTEAFF
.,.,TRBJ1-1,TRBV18,CASSLSSNTEAFF
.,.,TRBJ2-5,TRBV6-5,CASRRTVGETQYF
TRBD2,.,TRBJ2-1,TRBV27,CASSFRWTSGRAYNEQFF
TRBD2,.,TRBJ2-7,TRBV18,CASSQGVSGLAGDHYTYEQYF
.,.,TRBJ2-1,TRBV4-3,CASSQDRPGFNEQFF
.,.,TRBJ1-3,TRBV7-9,CASSLALASSGNTIYF
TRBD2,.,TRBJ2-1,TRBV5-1,CASSSGLAGGHEQFF